The clone carrying this T cell receptor (beta chain) appeared a few times. Its antigen is undetermined. The protocol was immunoSEQ multiplex PCR, while the TCRdb copy is restricted to in-frame clones and leaves out a portion. The sample records approximately 980,000 clones, around three quarters being singletons. This sample was taken from a study of shared clonotypes between healthy human individuals. Regarding the study as a whole: Researchers found naive subsets generally carried larger estimated richness than memory subsets. There were few donors, and this limited the genetic and exposure-history diversity represented. Relative to their counterparts shared across all four donors, non-shared clonotypes exhibited diminished generation probabilities.

Naive CD45RA+ and memory CD45RA-negative subsets were split from CD4+ cells. The CDR3 has 12 residues. Germline V gene sequence: CDR1 MNHNS, CDR2 SASEGT. V was cut by 7 bases and J by 1 base, with 7 bases left in between. Input material: memory CD4+ T cells sorted from blood. Subset noted: CD45RA-negative fraction. The rearrangement uses TRBV6-1 and TRBJ1-1; no clear D gene. This clonotype originated in a man between 18 and 29 years old in good health. Here the CDR3 reads CASILKNTEAFF. CDR3 nucleotides: TGTGCCAGCATCCTCAAGAACACTGAAGCTTTCTTT.